This is a list of T cell receptor beta chains from one sample in a study of blood T cell repertoires in COVID-19. Here immunoSEQ multiplex PCR was the method, and the copy in TCRdb shows in-frame clones only, minus some. The sample lists over 150,000 clones; more than 65% were seen once. The specimen sequenced was peripheral blood. These receptor sequences come from a woman over 75 with active or convalescent COVID-19. Both conserved end residues are part of each CDR3. A D gene is named only where the DNA matches it firmly. Size tells how often a clone was seen (once, few, many) or the class of an expanded clone, and some rows leave it out.

clone size: NA
J gene: TRBJ2-7
CDR3 length: 13
D gene: NA
V gene: TRBV6-1
CDR3 protein: CASSDVTGLAQYF
CDR3 DNA: TGTGCCAGCAGTGATGTAACAGGATTGGCGCAGTACTTC

clone size: NA
J gene: TRBJ1-1
CDR3 length: 12
D gene: NA
V gene: TRBV11-2
CDR3 protein: CASSLVLDEAFF
CDR3 DNA: TGTGCCAGCAGCTTAGTACTCGATGAAGCTTTCTTT

clone size: NA
J gene: TRBJ2-7
CDR3 length: 14
D gene: TRBD2
V gene: TRBV11-2
CDR3 protein: CASSFGGSVYEQYF
CDR3 DNA: TGTGCCAGCAGCTTTGGCGGGAGTGTTTACGAGCAGTACTTC

clone size: NA
J gene: TRBJ1-6
CDR3 length: 15
D gene: NA
V gene: TRBV7-9
CDR3 protein: CASSETGHRNSPLHF
CDR3 DNA: TGTGCCAGCAGTGAAACGGGACATCGTAATTCACCCCTCCACTTT

clone size: NA
J gene: TRBJ1-1
CDR3 length: 12
D gene: NA
V gene: TRBV19
CDR3 protein: CASTLTTLKAFF
CDR3 DNA: TGTGCCAGTACCCTCACGACACTGAAAGCTTTCTTT

clone size: many
J gene: TRBJ2-7
CDR3 length: 13
D gene: TRBD2
V gene: TRBV29-1
CDR3 protein: CSVRTSDSYEQYF
CDR3 DNA: TGCAGCGTTCGGACTAGCGACTCCTACGAGCAGTACTTC

clone size: once
J gene: TRBJ2-7
CDR3 length: 14
D gene: TRBD2
V gene: TRBV28
CDR3 protein: CASSGTSGLYEQYF
CDR3 DNA: TGTGCCAGCAGTGGGACTAGCGGACTATACGAGCAGTACTTC

clone size: NA
J gene: TRBJ1-1
CDR3 length: 13
D gene: NA
V gene: TRBV27
CDR3 protein: CASSLVAWAEAFF
CDR3 DNA: TGTGCCAGCAGTTTGGTCGCCTGGGCCGAAGCTTTCTTT

clone size: NA
J gene: TRBJ2-7
CDR3 length: 14
D gene: NA
V gene: TRBV11-2
CDR3 protein: CASSLLVFGSEQYF
CDR3 DNA: TGTGCCAGCAGCTTATTAGTTTTCGGTTCCGAGCAGTACTTC

clone size: NA
J gene: TRBJ2-3
CDR3 length: 11
D gene: NA
V gene: TRBV3-1/TRBV3-2
CDR3 protein: CASSRVDTQYF
CDR3 DNA: TGTGCCAGCAGCCGCGTAGATACGCAGTATTTT

clone size: NA
J gene: TRBJ2-3
CDR3 length: 16
D gene: TRBD2
V gene: TRBV24-1
CDR3 protein: CATSDASGSNTDTQYF
CDR3 DNA: TGTGCCACCAGTGACGCTAGCGGGAGTAACACAGATACGCAGTATTTT

clone size: few
J gene: TRBJ2-1
CDR3 length: 14
D gene: NA
V gene: TRBV5-1
CDR3 protein: CASSFDGMAGEQFF
CDR3 DNA: TGCGCCAGCAGCTTCGACGGGATGGCAGGTGAGCAGTTCTTC

clone size: NA
J gene: TRBJ2-5
CDR3 length: 18
D gene: TRBD2
V gene: TRBV4-1
CDR3 protein: CASRPNLFGLAGGETQYF
CDR3 DNA: TGCGCCAGCAGACCCAATCTTTTCGGACTAGCGGGAGGAGAGACCCAGTACTTC

clone size: NA
J gene: TRBJ2-5
CDR3 length: 14
D gene: TRBD1
V gene: TRBV5-3
CDR3 protein: CARSAGQVRETQYF
CDR3 DNA: TGTGCCAGAAGCGCTGGACAGGTGAGGGAGACCCAGTACTTC

clone size: NA
J gene: TRBJ1-5
CDR3 length: 16
D gene: TRBD1
V gene: TRBV7-9
CDR3 protein: CASSLARGTGDQPQHF
CDR3 DNA: TGTGCCAGCAGCTTAGCGCGAGGGACAGGGGATCAACCCCAGCATTTT

clone size: NA
J gene: TRBJ1-5
CDR3 length: 16
D gene: TRBD1
V gene: TRBV19
CDR3 protein: CASTPINRGPGEPQHF
CDR3 DNA: TGTGCCAGTACTCCCATTAACAGGGGTCCGGGGGAGCCCCAGCATTTT